This T cell receptor beta chain was sequenced during a study of T-cell memory formation after mild COVID-19 (TCRdb year 2021). Describing the broader study: TCR sequence clusters from the two donors were found to be largely donor specific. Two young, previously healthy adult volunteers, one female and one male, were included in the cohort. Longitudinal TCRalpha and TCRbeta repertoire sequencing tracked T-cell clones expanding and contracting after mild COVID-19 in a couple of donors. Beyond this particular receptor, the publication reports: Only two mild cases were covered by the study, and larger cohorts that include severe cases with pre-infection samples were considered necessary. Some responding clones were detected in pre-infection memory, which suggested that pre-existing cross-reactive memory T cells had joined the SARS-CoV-2 response. From day 15 to 85, contracting clones showed balanced CD4/CD8 phenotypes, whereas a second wave of clones that expanded from day 15 to 37 leaned towards CD4+. Contracting CD4+ clones were found mainly in CM and EM memory subsets, while CD8+ clones were enriched in EMRA. SARS-CoV-2 specificity was not confirmed for the second-wave clones peaking on day 37.

Sequencing relied on an Illumina NovaSeq 6000. Using 5'RACE with constant-segment primers, TCRalpha and TCRbeta cDNA libraries were constructed, with sample barcodes and unique molecular identifiers added in the process. RNA was extracted from every sample with Trizol reagent. Libraries were amplified in two PCR steps, with a second sample barcode and Illumina TruSeq adapters added in the second step. Sequencing of the libraries was done on an Illumina NovaSeq, producing 2 x 150 bp paired-end reads. For the original study's pipeline: Demultiplexing of reads and collapsing into UMI-guided consensus sequences were performed with migec v1.2.7. Using mixcr v2.1.11, the UMI consensuses were aligned to TRA and TRB V and J templates and assembled into clonotypes. A clonotype was counted as expanded or contracted only if both edgeR and NoisET called the change significant, with noise models trained on biological replicates. For edgeR calls, a false discovery rate-adjusted p below 0.01 and a log2 fold-change threshold of 1 were applied. As an exploratory analysis of dynamics, PCA with hierarchical clustering was applied to max-normalized trajectories of the 1000 most abundant clonotypes. The CD4 or CD8 phenotype of responding clones was assigned using the separately sequenced CD4+ and CD8+ repertoires. TCRdb handled the public reads itself, with Q25 trimming in fastp and clone calling in MiXCR, and kept productive beta chains. Every CDR3 protein is listed once, alongside the most common genes and DNA of its rows. The V and J calls were not made by the authors but by TCRdb's processing. This sample gives hundreds of thousands of distinct CDR3 sequences in total; about a sixth of them show up just once. The ten largest clones represent roughly 24% of the sample.

Cut back by 4 bases and 0 bases, the V and J ends lie 19 bases apart. CDR1 and CDR2 are read off the germline V gene as SGHRS and YFSETQ. The CDR3 measures 17 amino acids from cysteine to phenylalanine. Of all the DNA, just the CDR3 is kept, 51 bases in frame from base 1. In this sample, this clonotype turned up a few times. Its target antigen remains unknown. Base qualities are not provided; no much larger clone lies one nucleotide away. Ficoll-Paque density gradient centrifugation was used to isolate PBMCs. Input material: PBMCs or a T cell subset sorted from them (not recorded which). Recombination joined TRBV5-1 with TRBJ1-2; the D segment could be TRBD1, given 6 matching bases. This TCR was recovered from a man aged 18 to 30 who had mild COVID-19 (a few samples of this study predate the infection). The sample titles of this study are shuffled in the database, so cell type and time point are left out; the donor was told from shared clones. The CDR3 amino acid sequence is: CASSPTGNTKTNYGYTF. The sequence in DNA is TGCGCCAGCAGCCCGACAGGAAACACCAAGACTAACTATGGCTACACCTTC. Extended through the reference TRBV5-1 and TRBJ1-2 proteins, this CDR3 yields the full variable domain: KAGVTQTPRYLIKTRGQQVTLSCSPISGHRSVSWYQQTPGQGLQFLFEYFSETQRNKGNFPGRFSGRQFSNSRSEMNVSTLELGDSALYLCASSPTGNTKTNYGYTFGSGTRLTVV.